Following are 18 T cell receptor beta chains from one sample sequenced in a study of shared clonotypes between healthy human individuals. Some clones are missing from TCRdb's copy, which holds only in-frame ones; the method was immunoSEQ multiplex PCR. The sample shows hundreds of thousands of clones, approximately 96% of them seen only once. In the naive CD8 group, cells lacked CD45RO and were positively selected for CCR7, so terminally differentiated effector memory CD45RA+ cells were left out. The sequenced sample consisted of naive CD8+ T cells sorted from blood. The receptors were sampled from a woman younger than 45 in good health.

This chain uses TRBV2 with TRBJ2-7; TRBD2 matches 9 bases. J lost 4 bases, V lost 8 bases, and 6 bases had no gene match. Per germline, CDR1 SNHLY and CDR2 FYNNEI. The CDR3 has 13 amino acids. For the CDR3, the DNA is TGTGCCAGCCTGGAGACTAGCGGTTACGAGCAGTACTTC. Amino acids: CASLETSGYEQYF. Filled out from reference TRBV2 and TRBJ2-7, the complete variable domain reads EPEVTQTPSHQVTQMGQEVILRCVPISNHLYFYWYRQILGQKVEFLVSFYNNEISEKSEIFDDQFSVERPDGSNFTLKIRSTKLEDSAMYFCASLETSGYEQYFGPGTRLTVT.

For this clone: Within the sample, other DNA sequences also encode this same CDR3. This chain uses TRBV4-1 with TRBJ1-1; D is ambiguous. CDR3 size: 13 residues. Germline CDR1 is MGHRA and CDR2 is YSYEKL. Trimming cost V 0 bases and J 5 bases, with 7 bases left between them. CDR3 sequence (DNA): TGCGCCAGCAGCCAAGACAAGAGAACTGAAGCTTTCTTT. Translating gives CASSQDKRTEAFF.

This chain connects TRBV4-1 to TRBJ2-7, with 8 positions matching TRBD1. The junction had 5 bases not matched to a gene; V was cut back by 0 bases and J by 7 bases. CDR1 is MGHRA, CDR2 YSYEKL, per germline. The CDR3 sequence is 14 residues long. The CDR3 loop is CASSQDSGGWEQYF. The CDR3 DNA reads as TGCGCCAGCAGCCAAGACTCAGGGGGCTGGGAGCAGTACTTC.

With regard to this clone: One junction end disagrees with the germline gene, perhaps due to a read error. This chain connects TRBV28 to TRBJ2-7, with 9 bases aligning to TRBD2. Germline V gene sequence: CDR1 MDHEN, CDR2 SYDVKM. This CDR3 region has 13 residues. CDR3 region: CPEVEAGGNEQYF. The CDR3 bases are TGCCCTGAGGTTGAGGCGGGAGGGAACGAGCAGTACTTC. Variable domain in full (rest from reference TRBV28 and TRBJ2-7): DVKVTQSSRYLVKRTGEKVFLECVQDMDHENMFWYRQDPGLGLRLIYFSYDVKMKEKGDIPEGYSVSREKKERFSLILESASTNQTSMYLCPEVEAGGNEQYFGPGTRLTVT.

This chain uses TRBV27 with TRBJ1-5; D is undetermined. Looked up from germline, CDR1 is MNHEY and CDR2 is SMNVEV (reference sequence). The CDR3 runs 13 residues. V lost 2 bases and J lost 5, with 7 bases in between. Here the CDR3 DNA reads TGTGCCAGCAGTTTAGACGTAGATCAGCCCCAGCATTTT. Translated, it gives CASSLDVDQPQHF.

The J gene is TRBJ2-1, the V gene TRBV14; TRBD2 agrees at 7 bases. Germline-derived CDR1 and CDR2 are SGHDN and FVKESK. Trimming removed 4 bases from V and 6 bases from J; junction bases left unmatched: 6. The CDR3 has 14 amino acids. CDR3 amino acids: CASSLDGTTNEQFF. For the CDR3, the DNA is TGTGCCAGCAGCCTCGACGGGACTACCAATGAGCAGTTCTTC.

This chain links TRBV29-1 with TRBJ2-7; D is tentatively TRBD1 or TRBD2 (7 bases each). This CDR3 region has 15 residues. V shed 1 base and J shed 4 bases, with 17 bases lying between them. Germline V gene sequence: CDR1 SQVTM, CDR2 ANQGSEA. This chain's CDR3 is CSVEVGGGGVYEQYF. Here the CDR3 DNA reads TGCAGCGTTGAAGTGGGAGGGGGCGGTGTGTACGAGCAGTACTTC.

J is TRBJ2-5 and V is TRBV12-5, with 7 bases matching TRBD2. With V trimmed by 1 base and J by 5 bases, 1 base remained unmatched. Germline loops: CDR1 LGHNT, CDR2 FRNRAP. This CDR3 is 13 amino acids long. In DNA form, the CDR3 reads TGTGCTAGTGGTTTGGGACTAGCCGAGACCCAGTACTTC. It translates to CASGLGLAETQYF.

CDR3 bases: TGTGCCAGCAGCTTAGCGGACAGGCCTTCGCCCCAGCATTTT. It is translated as CASSLADRPSPQHF. J is TRBJ1-5 and V is TRBV7-8; 7 bases are a match to TRBD1. The V segment lost 0 bases and the J segment 9 bases; nucleotides outside the gene matches: 5. The CDR3 loop spans 14 amino acids. The germline gives CDR1 SGHVS, CDR2 FQNEAQ.

CDR3 DNA: TGTGCCAGCAGCAATCGACAGGCCTCCTACAATGAGCAGTTCTTC. Its protein product is CASSNRQASYNEQFF. The chain joins TRBV27 to TRBJ2-1; D may be TRBD1 (6 bases). CDR1 MNHEY and CDR2 SMNVEV come from the germline V gene (reference sequence). The V and J ends lost 6 bases and 0 bases respectively, with 12 bases between them. The CDR3 contains 15 residues.

This sequence joins TRBV7-9 and TRBJ2-1, with unresolved D. The V end was cut by 8 bases, the J end by 6 bases, with 11 bases between. Looked up from germline, CDR1 is SEHNR and CDR2 is FQNEAQ (reference sequence). The CDR3 consists of 12 residues. In nucleotides, the CDR3 is TGTGCCAGCGGTCCTGACATCAATGAGCAGTTCTTC. Its translation is CASGPDINEQFF.

The genes are TRBV4-1 and TRBJ2-2; a possible D gene is TRBD2 (6 bases). V was clipped by 3 bases and J by 1 base, with 15 bases between them. CDR1 is MGHRA, CDR2 YSYEKL, per germline. The CDR3 contains 17 residues. This chain's CDR3 is CASSHPAGQENTGELFF. DNA for the CDR3: TGCGCCAGCAGCCATCCTGCGGGGCAGGAGAACACCGGGGAGCTGTTTTTT.

Here the CDR3 reads CASRRQGESPYEQYF. CDR3 bases: TGTGCCAGCAGGCGACAGGGGGAATCACCCTACGAGCAGTACTTC. This chain connects TRBV28 to TRBJ2-7; the match to TRBD1 covers 9 bases. This CDR3 spans 15 amino acids. V shed 6 bases, J shed 2 bases, and the junction held 8 bases outside the gene matches. Looked up from germline, CDR1 is MDHEN and CDR2 is SYDVKM. The full variable domain, its missing parts supplied by reference TRBV28 and TRBJ2-7, is DVKVTQSSRYLVKRTGEKVFLECVQDMDHENMFWYRQDPGLGLRLIYFSYDVKMKEKGDIPEGYSVSREKKERFSLILESASTNQTSMYLCASRRQGESPYEQYFGPGTRLTVT.

The V and J genes are TRBV27 and TRBJ1-2; possibly TRBD1 for D (5 bases). Germline assignment: CDR1 MNHEY and CDR2 SMNVEV (reference sequence). The length of the CDR3 is 12 residues. The V end was cut by 5 bases, the J end by 6 bases, with 10 bases between. The CDR3: CASSTGAHGYTF. CDR3 in DNA: TGTGCCAGCAGTACCGGGGCCCATGGCTACACCTTC.

Only a few counts were recorded for this clone. At the DNA level, this CDR3 is encoded by other sequences in the same sample as well. The chain links TRBV7-9 to TRBJ2-3; D is uncertain. CDR3 length equals 12 residues. Germline loops: CDR1 SEHNR, CDR2 FQNEAQ (reference sequence). V was trimmed by 1 base and J by 1 base, leaving 0 bases between them. The CDR3 region is CASSLGTDTQYF. Here the CDR3 DNA reads TGTGCCAGCAGCTTAGGCACAGATACGCAGTATTTT.

The rearrangement links TRBV7-9 to TRBJ2-1, with D unclear. The CDR3 covers 12 residues. Germline lookup yields CDR1 SEHNR and CDR2 FQNEAQ (reference sequence). The V and J ends lost 4 bases and 8 bases respectively, with 9 bases between them. The chain's CDR3 is CASSSRPHEQFF. Written as DNA, the CDR3 is TGTGCCAGCAGCTCAAGACCCCATGAGCAGTTCTTC. Variable domain in full (rest from reference TRBV7-9 and TRBJ2-1): DTGVSQNPRHKITKRGQNVTFRCDPISEHNRLYWYRQTLGQGPEFLTYFQNEAQLEKSRLLSDRFSAERPKGSFSTLEIQRTEQGDSAMYLCASSSRPHEQFFGPGTRLTVL.

The V and J genes are TRBV28 and TRBJ1-5; no reliable D call. Germline CDR1 and CDR2: MDHEN and SYDVKM. The V gene lost 3 bases and the J gene lost 0 bases, with 6 bases spanning the gap. The CDR3 covers 14 residues. CDR3 nucleotide sequence: TGTGCCAGCAGTTTCGGCGATAGCAATCAGCCCCAGCATTTT. Its translation: CASSFGDSNQPQHF.

The CDR3 DNA follows: TGTGCCAGCAGCCTCCGGGACAGGGGTCCTGGGGCCAACGTCCTGACTTTC. Its translation: CASSLRDRGPGANVLTF. The chain employs TRBV28 and TRBJ2-6; 10 nucleotides match TRBD1. The V gene's germline CDR1 is MDHEN and CDR2 SYDVKM. The CDR3 sequence is 17 residues long. V gave up 6 bases and J gave up 2 bases; unmatched junction bases: 7.